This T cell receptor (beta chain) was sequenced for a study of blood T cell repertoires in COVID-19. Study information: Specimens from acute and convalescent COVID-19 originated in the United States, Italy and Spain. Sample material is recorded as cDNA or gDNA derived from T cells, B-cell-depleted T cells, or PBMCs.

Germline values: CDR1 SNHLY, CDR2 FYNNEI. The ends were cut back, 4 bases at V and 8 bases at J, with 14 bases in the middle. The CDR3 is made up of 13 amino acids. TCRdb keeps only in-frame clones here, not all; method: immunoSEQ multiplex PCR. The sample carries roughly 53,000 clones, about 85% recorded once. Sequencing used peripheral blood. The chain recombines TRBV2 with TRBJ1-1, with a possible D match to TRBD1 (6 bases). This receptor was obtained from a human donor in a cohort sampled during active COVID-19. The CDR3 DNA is TGTGCCAGCAGTGTAAGGGGCAGGGGAGAAGCTTTCTTT. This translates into CASSVRGRGEAFF.